One sample yielded the 31 T cell receptor beta chains listed below, sequenced in a study of blood T cell repertoires in COVID-19. Sequencing used immunoSEQ multiplex PCR; TCRdb keeps in-frame clones, though not all of them. Of roughly 51,000 clones in the sample, around 87% were seen once. The sample was peripheral blood. Source of these receptors: a man between 50 and 59 years old with active COVID-19.

The gene calls are TRBV7-2 and TRBJ2-1; TRBD2 agrees at 13 bases. There are 17 residues in the CDR3. Germline-derived CDR1 and CDR2 are SGHTA and FQGNSA. The trim removed 1 base at V and 9 bases at J, leaving 9 bases unmatched. CDR3 nucleotide sequence: TGTGCCAGCAGCTTAGGTGGTGGACTAGCGGGGGCGGGTGAGCAGTTCTTC. The encoded protein is CASSLGGGLAGAGEQFF.

The chain has TRBV7-2 and TRBJ1-2; 7 bases are shared with TRBD1. There are 14 residues in the CDR3. V lost 5 bases and J lost 8; bases outside the gene matches: 11. Germline-derived CDR1 and CDR2 are SGHTA and FQGNSA. The CDR3 reads CASSHPGGQSGYTF. In DNA, the CDR3 is TGTGCCAGCAGCCACCCAGGGGGACAGTCGGGCTACACCTTC.

There are a few counts of this clone. This chain uses TRBV5-4 with TRBJ1-6, with unresolved D. V lost 3 bases and J 6 bases, leaving 10 bases between the germline ends. The germline V gene encodes CDR1 SGHNT and CDR2 YYREEE (reference sequence). The CDR3 loop spans 14 amino acids. The CDR3 nucleotides are TGTGCCAGCAGCTCGCGGGTTCTTAATTCACCCCTCCACTTT. As protein: CASSSRVLNSPLHF.

This clone was seen just once. CDR3 DNA: TGTGCCAGCCGCAGGCCCCAATGGACGGGAAGGGACGAGCAGTACTTC. It yields the protein CASRRPQWTGRDEQYF. The rearrangement links TRBV28 to TRBJ2-7, with a possible D match to TRBD2 (5 bases). The germline V and J ends were trimmed by 8 bases and 5 bases, with 25 bases remaining between them. CDR1 is MDHEN and CDR2 is SYDVKM in the germline V gene. The CDR3 length is 16 residues.

CDR3 protein: CASSYNGRRGGAETQYF. As DNA, the CDR3 is TGTGCCAGCAGCTACAATGGAAGGCGGGGGGGTGCGGAGACCCAGTACTTC. The chain combines TRBV2 with TRBJ2-5; 9 bases are a match to TRBD2. Looked up from germline, CDR1 is SNHLY and CDR2 is FYNNEI. There are 17 residues in the CDR3. The V gene end was trimmed by 6 bases and the J gene end by 5 bases; junction bases not matched to a gene: 16.

This sequence joins TRBV9 and TRBJ2-1; D may be TRBD2 (5 bases). This CDR3 contains 15 residues. Germline V gene data show CDR1 as SGDLS and CDR2 as YYNGEE. V lost 4 bases to trimming and J lost 4 bases, with 15 bases between them. The CDR3, as DNA: TGTGCCAGCAGCCCCGGGGTGGCGGATTACAATGAGCAGTTCTTC. Protein product: CASSPGVADYNEQFF. Full variable domain (missing parts from reference TRBV9 and TRBJ2-1): DSGVTQTPKHLITATGQRVTLRCSPRSGDLSVYWYQQSLDQGLQFLIQYYNGEERAKGNILERFSAQQFPDLHSELNLSSLELGDSALYFCASSPGVADYNEQFFGPGTRLTVL.

This clone was seen a handful of times. The rearrangement uses TRBV2 and TRBJ1-1; 9 bases align to TRBD1. Germline loops: CDR1 SNHLY, CDR2 FYNNEI. V shed 6 bases and J 7 bases; nucleotides not matched to a gene: 3. The CDR3 is made up of 12 amino acids. The CDR3 sequence is CASREGQGEAFF. The CDR3 DNA follows: TGTGCCAGCAGGGAGGGACAGGGTGAAGCTTTCTTT.

The V and J genes are TRBV11-3 and TRBJ2-1, with 9 nucleotides matching TRBD2. From germline, CDR1 is SGHNT and CDR2 YENEEA. This CDR3 is 15 amino acids long. V was clipped by 0 bases and J by 8 bases; unmatched bases: 5. The CDR3 region has the DNA TGTGCCAGCAGCTTAGATAGCGGGAGCGGGCATGAGCAGTTCTTC. Translated: CASSLDSGSGHEQFF.

The chain couples TRBV18 to TRBJ1-2; D perhaps matches TRBD1 (5 bases). The germline V and J ends were trimmed by 8 bases and 8 bases, with 15 bases remaining between them. CDR3 length: 12 amino acids. The V gene's germline CDR1 is KGHSH and CDR2 LQKENI. The CDR3 loop reads CASHGDLEGYTF. The CDR3 DNA sequence: TGTGCCAGCCACGGGGACTTAGAGGGCTACACCTTC.

The rearrangement links TRBV20-1 to TRBJ1-6; tentatively, D is TRBD1 (6 bases). Germline lookup yields CDR1 DFQATT and CDR2 SNEGSKA (reference sequence). There are 14 residues in the CDR3. V lost 3 bases and J 4 bases, leaving 10 bases between the germline ends. This CDR3 reads CSASVGAYNSPLHF. The CDR3 DNA reads TGCAGTGCTAGTGTGGGGGCTTATAATTCACCCCTCCACTTT.

The chain has TRBV6-4 and TRBJ1-6, with TRBD1 matching over 8 bases. The CDR3 runs to 17 residues. Germline V gene data show CDR1 as MRHNA and CDR2 as SNTAGT. Losses at the gene ends were 10 bases for V and 5 bases for J; bases not matched to a gene: 16. CDR3 sequence: CAISASDREQDNSPLHF. For the CDR3, the DNA is TGTGCCATTTCCGCGTCGGACAGGGAACAAGATAATTCACCCCTCCACTTT.

This chain connects TRBV19 to TRBJ2-7, with D tentatively TRBD1 (6 bases). V was clipped by 3 bases and J by 6 bases, with 18 bases between them. This CDR3 has 15 residues. CDR1 LNHDA and CDR2 SQIVND come from the germline V gene (reference sequence). The CDR3, as DNA: TGTGCCAGTAGTATGAACTGGCTGGGGGCACGCGAGCAGTACTTC. Protein sequence: CASSMNWLGAREQYF.

The chain employs TRBV14 and TRBJ2-3; TRBD2 matches at 11 bases. The CDR3 runs 17 residues. The germline CDR1 and CDR2 sequences are SGHDN and FVKESK. Unmatched junction bases numbered 8, after V lost 5 bases and J lost 1 base. The CDR3 bases are TGTGCCAGCAGCGTACGAGAGGGACTAGCGGGCACAGATACGCAGTATTTT. It specifies CASSVREGLAGTDTQYF.

The rearrangement uses TRBV4-1 and TRBJ2-1, with 7 bases identical to TRBD1. The CDR3 is made up of 15 amino acids. Germline CDR1 is MGHRA and CDR2 is YSYEKL. Trimming removed 1 base from V and 8 bases from J; junction bases left unmatched: 8. The CDR3: CASSQVGTAVYEQFF. CDR3 in DNA: TGCGCCAGCAGCCAAGTTGGGACAGCGGTCTATGAGCAGTTCTTC.

The CDR3 region is CASSYSAGWGNTIYF. The CDR3, as DNA: TGTGCCAGCAGTTACTCTGCGGGGTGGGGAAACACCATATATTTT. The chain recombines TRBV6-5 with TRBJ1-3; D not resolved. The CDR3 runs to 15 residues. From germline, CDR1 is MNHEY and CDR2 SVGAGI. V shed 0 bases and J shed 4 bases, with 10 bases lying between them.

The chain recombines TRBV12-5 with TRBJ2-1; 9 nucleotides line up with TRBD2. J was trimmed by 8 bases and V by 2 bases; bases with no gene match: 7. Germline V gene lookup returns CDR1 LGHNT and CDR2 FRNRAP. The CDR3 is made up of 15 amino acids. The CDR3 here is CASGLFGLATDEQFF. CDR3 coding DNA: TGTGCTAGTGGTTTGTTCGGACTAGCGACCGATGAGCAGTTCTTC.

The V call is TRBV30, the J call TRBJ1-2; D might be TRBD1 (5 bases). The V end lost 1 base, the J end lost 4 bases, and 22 bases lay between the germline ends. Germline assignment: CDR1 GTSNPN and CDR2 SVGIG (reference sequence). This CDR3 is built from 17 residues. The CDR3 loop reads CAWSAGHASLGAYGYTF. The CDR3 DNA is TGTGCCTGGAGTGCAGGACATGCTTCGCTTGGGGCCTATGGCTACACCTTC.

V usage is TRBV2 and J usage is TRBJ1-2; D is unclear. This CDR3 region has 13 residues. Between the trimmed V and J ends, which lost 4 bases and 6 bases, there was a span of 12 bases. Germline V CDR1 and CDR2: SNHLY, FYNNEI. CDR3 nucleotide sequence: TGTGCCAGCAGTGCAATTGCAGAGGATGGCTACACCTTC. Residues: CASSAIAEDGYTF.

This CDR3 reads CASSYSEVRGDGYTF. For the CDR3, the DNA is TGTGCCAGCAGTTACTCTGAAGTCAGGGGGGATGGCTACACCTTC. V and J are TRBV6-6 and TRBJ1-2; 7 bases are a match to TRBD1. J gave up 6 bases and V 0 bases, and 7 bases lay outside the gene matches. The germline V gene has CDR1 MNHNY and CDR2 SVGAGI (reference sequence). The CDR3 totals 15 residues.

The DNA for the CDR3 is TGTGCCAGCAGCTCAAACAGGGGAGCAACCAATCAGCCCCAGCATTTT. Translation gives CASSSNRGATNQPQHF. J is TRBJ1-5 and V is TRBV7-9, with TRBD1 matching 7 bases. V lost 4 bases, J lost 3 bases, and 9 bases stayed unmatched. Germline V gene lookup returns CDR1 SEHNR and CDR2 FQNEAQ (reference sequence). The CDR3 is 16 residues long. The complete variable domain, with remaining parts taken from reference TRBV7-9 and TRBJ1-5, reads DTGVSQNPRHKITKRGQNVTFRCDPISEHNRLYWYRQTLGQGPEFLTYFQNEAQLEKSRLLSDRFSAERPKGSFSTLEIQRTEQGDSAMYLCASSSNRGATNQPQHFGDGTRLSIL.

J is TRBJ2-7 and V is TRBV6-5; possible D gene TRBD2, 6 bases. The V end lost 2 bases, the J end lost 2 bases, and 10 bases lay between the germline ends. The CDR3 contains 14 residues. From germline, CDR1 is MNHEY and CDR2 SVGAGI. CDR3: CASSYGGIPYEQYF. CDR3 nucleotide sequence: TGTGCCAGCAGTTACGGGGGGATCCCCTACGAGCAGTACTTC.

This sequence joins TRBV10-3 and TRBJ2-5; D uncertain. This CDR3 has 14 residues. Germline CDR1 reads ENHRY; CDR2 reads SYGVKD. Trimming cost V 6 bases and J 2 bases, with 13 bases left between them. Written as DNA, the CDR3 is TGTGCCATCAGGTCGTCATCGGGTCAAGAGACCCAGTACTTC. Translated: CAIRSSSGQETQYF.

The chain has TRBV27 and TRBJ1-5; perhaps TRBD1 as D (6 bases). The length of the CDR3 is 15 residues. Germline assignment: CDR1 MNHEY and CDR2 SMNVEV (reference sequence). V was cut by 4 bases and J by 5 bases, with 15 bases left in between. The DNA for the CDR3 is TGTGCCAGCAGTTACCCCAGGGGAAGGGATCAGCCCCAGCATTTT. This translates into CASSYPRGRDQPQHF.

The chain carries TRBV30 and TRBJ2-7; 7 positions agree with TRBD1. This CDR3 is built from 14 residues. The V segment lost 8 bases and the J segment 2 bases; nucleotides outside the gene matches: 12. CDR1 and CDR2 from the germline V gene are GTSNPN and SVGIG (reference sequence). The chain's CDR3 is CARDSAYPPYEQYF. CDR3 coding DNA: TGTGCCCGGGACAGTGCTTATCCCCCCTACGAGCAGTACTTC.

Comment on this clone: Germline and junction disagree at one end, which may indicate a read error. The chain couples TRBV2 to TRBJ1-3, with TRBD1 as a possible D gene (5 bases). Germline assignment: CDR1 SNHLY and CDR2 FYNNEI. This CDR3 contains 14 residues. The CDR3 coding sequence is TGTGCTAGCAAGAGCGACAGCTCTGGAAACACCATATATTTT. Translated: CASKSDSSGNTIYF.

V usage is TRBV5-5 and J usage is TRBJ1-1; D call uncertain. Trimming shortened V by 2 bases and J by 7 bases, and 12 bases separated the two germline ends. The CDR3 runs 13 residues. Germline CDR1 and CDR2: SGHKS and YYEKEE (reference sequence). The DNA for the CDR3 is TGTGCCAGCAGCTTCGAGCCATACAGTGAAGCTTTCTTT. As protein: CASSFEPYSEAFF.

The chain has TRBV2 and TRBJ1-1, with 9 bases matching TRBD1. V lost 7 bases, J lost 4 bases, and 7 bases stayed unmatched. The germline gives CDR1 SNHLY, CDR2 FYNNEI. The CDR3 has 14 residues. CDR3 nucleotide sequence: TGTGCCAGCATCTGGACAGGGGAGTTCACTGAAGCTTTCTTT. It translates to CASIWTGEFTEAFF. Based on the CDR3 plus reference TRBV2 and TRBJ1-1, the full variable domain is EPEVTQTPSHQVTQMGQEVILRCVPISNHLYFYWYRQILGQKVEFLVSFYNNEISEKSEIFDDQFSVERPDGSNFTLKIRSTKLEDSAMYFCASIWTGEFTEAFFGQGTRLTVV.

The rearrangement joins TRBV10-3 to TRBJ1-2; 9 nucleotides match TRBD1. V lost 6 bases, J lost 3 bases, and 5 bases stayed unmatched. Germline V CDR1 and CDR2: ENHRY, SYGVKD. The CDR3 is made up of 14 amino acids. Here the CDR3 reads CAISGTGKDYGYTF. CDR3 coding DNA: TGTGCCATCAGCGGGACAGGGAAGGACTATGGCTACACCTTC.

The chain employs TRBV9 and TRBJ2-1; D is uncertain. Germline lookup yields CDR1 SGDLS and CDR2 YYNGEE. The V end was cut by 0 bases, the J end by 2 bases, with 9 bases between. This CDR3 spans 15 amino acids. DNA of the CDR3: TGTGCCAGCAGCGTAGGTGGTAGCACCTACAATGAGCAGTTCTTC. Its translation is CASSVGGSTYNEQFF.

The V gene is TRBV4-1, the J gene TRBJ1-5; TRBD1 aligns across 7 bases. The germline CDR1 and CDR2 sequences are MGHRA and YSYEKL. The CDR3 sequence is 17 residues long. Trimming took 0 bases from V and 0 from J; bases not matched to a gene: 5. The CDR3: CASSQDGTAYSNQPQHF. The CDR3 bases are TGCGCCAGCAGCCAAGATGGGACAGCTTATAGCAATCAGCCCCAGCATTTT.

V and J are TRBV9 and TRBJ1-1; D is perhaps TRBD1 (6 bases). Germline V gene data show CDR1 as SGDLS and CDR2 as YYNGEE. The CDR3 consists of 14 residues. The V gene lost 2 bases and the J gene lost 1 base, with 9 bases spanning the gap. In DNA form, the CDR3 reads TGTGCCAGCAGCGTGGGGGCGCAGAACACTGAAGCTTTCTTT. It encodes CASSVGAQNTEAFF.